A single sample is the source of the 8 T cell receptor beta chains below, sequenced in a study of blood T cells in healthy people across ages (dated by TCRdb to about 2015). The library was made by 5' RACE. The sample was run on an Illumina HiSeq 2500. The second PCR ran for about 6 to 12 cycles and used a J-beta primer mix along with a sample-barcoded 5' primer. Using fastp at Q25 and MiXCR, TCRdb reprocessed the public reads and kept productive beta chains. Every distinct CDR3 protein forms one entry, paired with its most common genes and DNA. The sample records 1.6 million or so distinct CDR3 sequences, roughly 32% of which are singletons. In total, the top ten clones hold 11% of the sample. What was sequenced was blood. These receptors were taken from a woman younger than 45 in good health.

The chain is built from TRBV28 and TRBJ2-1; perhaps TRBD2 as D (5 bases). Germline values: CDR1 MDHEN, CDR2 SYDVKM. Trimming left V 2 bases short and J 2 bases short, with 13 bases between. This CDR3 region has 16 residues. The CDR3 nucleotides read TGTGCCAGCAGTTTAGGACTGAACCCGCCCTACAATGAGCAGTTCTTC. Translating gives CASSLGLNPPYNEQFF. Full variable domain (remainder filled in from reference TRBV28 and TRBJ2-1): DVKVTQSSRYLVKRTGEKVFLECVQDMDHENMFWYRQDPGLGLRLIYFSYDVKMKEKGDIPEGYSVSREKKERFSLILESASTNQTSMYLCASSLGLNPPYNEQFFGPGTRLTVL.

The CDR3 reads CASSQARGGNYNEQFF. In DNA form, the CDR3 reads TGTGCCAGCAGCCAAGCACGGGGGGGAAACTACAATGAGCAGTTCTTC. This chain uses TRBV14 with TRBJ2-1, with TRBD2 matching over 8 bases. Germline assignment: CDR1 SGHDN and CDR2 FVKESK. The CDR3 has 16 residues. Germline trimming cut 1 base from V and 3 bases from J; bases unmatched to any gene: 5.

The chain couples TRBV5-1 to TRBJ2-3; no clear D. The CDR3 length is 15 residues. V lost 1 base, J lost 14 bases, and 23 bases lay in between. Germline V gene data show CDR1 as SGHRS and CDR2 as YFSETQ. The CDR3 region is CASSLSPFSRAWAYF. The CDR3 DNA follows: TGCGCCAGCAGCTTGAGTCCCTTTTCACGGGCGTGGGCGTATTTT.

This clonotype has more than one count but fewer than ten. The chain recombines TRBV14 with TRBJ1-4, with 9 bases that match TRBD1. The CDR3 extends over 16 amino acids. CDR1 and CDR2 (germline): SGHDN, FVKESK. J gave up 7 bases and V 3 bases, and 9 bases lay outside the gene matches. The CDR3 DNA reads as TGTGCCAGCAGCCAGGGGACAGGGAGGATTCGTGAAAAACTGTTTTTT. Its translation: CASSQGTGRIREKLFF.

A note on this clonotype: An end of the junction differs from the germline gene, which may be a read error. This rearrangement joins TRBV2 to TRBJ2-7, with D perhaps matching TRBD2 (5 bases). The CDR3 totals 14 residues. CDR1 SNHLY and CDR2 FYNNEI come from the germline V gene. The CDR3 is CASTEWTGNNEQYF. In DNA form, the CDR3 reads TGTGCCAGCACTGAATGGACGGGAAACAATGAGCAGTACTTC.

The chain carries TRBV3-1 and TRBJ2-2; 9 nucleotides align to TRBD1. V lost 5 bases and J lost 1; bases outside the gene matches: 5. This CDR3 spans 16 amino acids. Looked up from germline, CDR1 is LGHDT and CDR2 is YNNKEL (reference sequence). Written as DNA, the CDR3 is TGTGCCAGCAGCTCAGACAGGGGGTGGAACACCGGGGAGCTGTTTTTT. Protein product: CASSSDRGWNTGELFF. The variable domain in full, completed from reference TRBV3-1 and TRBJ2-2, reads DTAVSQTPKYLVTQMGNDKSIKCEQNLGHDTMYWYKQDSKKFLKIMFSYNNKELIINETVPNRFSPKSPDKAHLNLHINSLELGDSAVYFCASSSDRGWNTGELFFGEGSRLTVL.

This clonotype was counted only a few times. The rearrangement joins TRBV3-1 to TRBJ2-1; TRBD2 agrees at 10 bases. After removal of 3 bases from V and 4 bases from J, the junction contained 6 bases not matched to a gene. This CDR3 region has 16 residues. Germline V gene data show CDR1 as LGHDT and CDR2 as YNNKEL (reference sequence). For the CDR3, the DNA is TGTGCCAGCAGCCACCGGACTAGCGGACCTTACAATGAGCAGTTCTTC. Translation gives CASSHRTSGPYNEQFF.

The rearrangement links TRBV27 to TRBJ1-2; D gene unclear. The CDR3 sequence is 15 residues long. Germline V lookup: CDR1 MNHEY, CDR2 SMNVEV (reference sequence). The germline V and J ends were trimmed by 3 bases and 6 bases, with 17 bases remaining between them. The CDR3 DNA reads as TGTGCCAGCAGTTTTATCCCAACCCCACCCCATGGCTACACCTTC. This sequence encodes CASSFIPTPPHGYTF.